Each of the 25 T cell receptor beta chains below was sequenced from the same sample in a study of prognosis after radiotherapy for stage I lung cancer. CDR3 of TCR beta was amplified from genomic DNA via a two-round multiplex PCR. Each TRBV and TRBJ gene had its own primer in the first PCR round. TCRdb passed the multiplex PCR reads through MiXCR, listing each CDR3 protein once. There are some 15,000 distinct CDR3 sequences in the sample; about 55% occur only once, and roughly 25% lies in the top ten. The input for sequencing was PBMCs, taken before or after stereotactic body radiation therapy (not recorded which). These receptor sequences come from a donor aged 50 or older with non-small cell lung cancer.

This clonotype was detected a few times. This chain uses TRBV6-1 with TRBJ2-5; 8 positions agree with TRBD1. J lost 5 bases, V lost 3 bases, and 5 bases had no gene match. Germline V gene lookup returns CDR1 MNHNS and CDR2 SASEGT. The CDR3 totals 14 residues. For the CDR3, the DNA is TGTGCCAGCAGTGAGTCAGGGGGCTATGAGACCCAGTACTTC. This codes for CASSESGGYETQYF.

Remarks on this clonotype: This sequence is one base from a far larger clone and is likely a read error. The chain combines TRBV11-3 with TRBJ2-1, with a possible D match to TRBD1 (5 bases). The CDR3 consists of 15 residues. Deletions cut 4 bases from V and 10 bases from J, with 20 bases between. Germline V CDR1 and CDR2: SGHNT, YENEEA. As DNA, the CDR3 is TGTGCCAGCAGCTCTTACCAGGGAATTGCGGACGAGCAGTTCTTC. Amino acid sequence: CASSSYQGIADEQFF.

This clonotype is termed medium-sized. The rearrangement links TRBV27 to TRBJ2-7; 7 bases map to TRBD1. CDR3 length equals 15 residues. V lost 0 bases and J lost 7; bases outside the gene matches: 9. Germline V gene data show CDR1 as MNHEY and CDR2 as SMNVEV (reference sequence). The CDR3 DNA is TGTGCCAGCAGTTTATCGTGGGACAGTAGCCATGAGCAGTACTTC. It specifies CASSLSWDSSHEQYF.

This clonotype counts as medium-sized. The chain employs TRBV6-2 or TRBV6-3 and TRBJ1-5; 7 bases are a match to TRBD1. Germline V CDR1 and CDR2: MNHEY, SVGEGT. The CDR3 contains 14 residues. Unmatched junction bases numbered 3, after V lost 5 bases and J lost 2 bases. The CDR3 nucleotides read TGTGCCAGCAGTACAGGGACAGGCAATCAGCCCCAGCATTTT. Residues: CASSTGTGNQPQHF.

Relative to its sample, this clonotype is medium-sized. The chain uses TRBV3-1 and TRBJ1-1; D may be TRBD1 (6 bases). From germline, CDR1 is LGHDT and CDR2 YNNKEL (reference sequence). V lost 4 bases to trimming and J lost 7 bases, with 7 bases between them. The CDR3 runs 11 residues. CDR3 loop: CASSLRGEAFF. The CDR3 DNA reads TGTGCCAGCAGCCTCAGGGGTGAAGCTTTCTTT. Looking up the rest from reference TRBV3-1 and TRBJ1-1 gives the full variable domain: DTAVSQTPKYLVTQMGNDKSIKCEQNLGHDTMYWYKQDSKKFLKIMFSYNNKELIINETVPNRFSPKSPDKAHLNLHINSLELGDSAVYFCASSLRGEAFFGQGTRLTVV.

V gene TRBV28 combines with J gene TRBJ1-2; no clear D gene. Trimming cost V 3 bases and J 8 bases, with 7 bases left between them. Germline assignment: CDR1 MDHEN and CDR2 SYDVKM. CDR3 length equals 11 residues. CDR3 sequence (DNA): TGTGCCAGCAGTTTGGGTCGCGGCTACACCTTC. Protein: CASSLGRGYTF.

This clonotype was seen repeatedly, ten times or more. Sequence at one end of the junction differs from germline and may be a read error. The chain carries TRBV7-7 and TRBJ2-7; D not resolved. Germline V gene sequence: CDR1 SSHAT, CDR2 FNYEAQ (reference sequence). The CDR3 extends over 13 amino acids. This CDR3 is CASSPTHSYEQYF. DNA for the CDR3: TGTGCTAGCAGCCCAACACACTCCTACGAGCAGTACTTC. The full variable domain, completed using reference TRBV7-7 and TRBJ2-7, is GAGVSQSPRYKVTKRGQDVTLRCDPISSHATLYWYQQALGQGPEFLTYFNYEAQPDKSGLPSDRFSAERPEGSISTLTIQRTEQRDSAMYRCASSPTHSYEQYFGPGTRLTVT.

The rearrangement uses TRBV18 and TRBJ2-2; 14 bases fit TRBD2. V lost 4 bases to trimming and J lost 7 bases; unmatched junction nucleotides: 5. Germline CDR1 KGHSH, CDR2 LQKENI. CDR3 length: 16 amino acids. CDR3 coding DNA: TGTGCCAGCTCACAGGGACTAGCGGGAGTCGGCGGGGAGCTGTTTTTT. Translating it yields CASSQGLAGVGGELFF.

V is TRBV7-9 and J is TRBJ2-3, with D tentatively TRBD2 (5 bases). There are 15 residues in the CDR3. V gave up 2 bases and J gave up 1 base, with 10 bases separating them. Germline V lookup: CDR1 SEHNR, CDR2 FQNEAQ (reference sequence). CDR3 sequence: CASSLRSGRTDTQYF. CDR3 nucleotides: TGTGCCAGCAGCTTAAGAAGCGGCCGCACAGATACGCAGTATTTT.

This clonotype qualifies as medium-sized (0.01 to 0.1%). This chain uses TRBV12-3 or TRBV12-4 with TRBJ1-5; D perhaps matches TRBD1 (6 bases). V lost 6 bases and J lost 1, with 7 bases in between. The CDR3 runs 13 residues. CDR3 DNA: TGTGCCAGCAGAGGACAGAGCAATCAGCCCCAGCATTTT. Protein: CASRGQSNQPQHF.

The chain carries TRBV28 and TRBJ1-6; 9 bases are a match to TRBD1. The CDR3 is 15 residues long. The trim removed 4 bases at V and 10 bases at J, leaving 8 bases unmatched. Germline CDR1 reads MDHEN; CDR2 reads SYDVKM. CDR3 bases: TGTGCCAGCAGTTCCCCGGGACAGGGTCGGTCACCCCTCCACTTT. Amino acids: CASSSPGQGRSPLHF.

This clonotype was detected only once. The genes are TRBV19 and TRBJ2-1; D is ambiguous. This CDR3 is built from 17 residues. From germline, CDR1 is LNHDA and CDR2 SQIVND (reference sequence). V lost 5 bases to trimming and J lost 5 bases, with 22 bases between them. The CDR3 here is CASSVSLSVVLNNEQFF. The DNA of the CDR3 is TGTGCCAGTAGTGTATCTTTGTCGGTAGTACTCAACAATGAGCAGTTCTTC.

Note on this clonotype: A read error is possible here, since a much larger clone lies one base away. The chain joins TRBV6-5 to TRBJ2-5, with D tentatively TRBD1 (5 bases). CDR3 length: 13 residues. The germline gives CDR1 MNHEY, CDR2 SVGAGI. Here the CDR3 DNA reads TGTGCCAGCAGTTCCCGACAGAAAGAGGCCCAGTACTTC. Protein sequence: CASSSRQKEAQYF.

This clonotype was recorded many times. The CDR3 reads CSARGGGRVGSVGGEETQYF. Written as DNA, the CDR3 is TGCAGTGCTAGAGGCGGGGGTCGGGTGGGGAGCGTGGGGGGGGAGGAGACCCAGTACTTC. The rearrangement uses TRBV20-1 and TRBJ2-5; 7 nucleotides match TRBD2. The CDR3 spans 20 residues. The ends lost 1 base at V and 5 bases at J; junction bases unmatched: 25. Germline V gene lookup returns CDR1 DFQATT and CDR2 SNEGSKA (reference sequence).

With respect to this clonotype: This likely came from a read error, as a far larger clone is one base away. The V call is TRBV5-1, the J call TRBJ2-5; TRBD1 or TRBD2 may be the D gene (6 bases each). The last part of the DNA fits TRBJ2-1 better; the J call may be wrong. The germline V gene has CDR1 SGHRS and CDR2 YFSETQ. The CDR3 contains 18 residues. Written as DNA, the CDR3 is TGCGCCAGCAGCCCTAAGGGGGGCCCAGCGGTAGGGCCGAATGAGCAGTTCTTC. Translating gives CASSPKGGPAVGPNEQFF.

The J gene is TRBJ1-1, the V gene TRBV2, with 8 bases lining up with TRBD1. The J segment lost 6 bases and the V segment lost 2 bases, leaving 5 bases of the junction unmatched. CDR3 length equals 14 residues. The V gene's germline CDR1 is SNHLY and CDR2 FYNNEI. The CDR3 loop reads CASSEPARGPEAFF. The CDR3 nucleotides are TGTGCCAGCAGTGAACCCGCCAGGGGGCCTGAAGCTTTCTTT.

This clonotype ranks as medium-sized (0.01 to 0.1%). The V call is TRBV28, the J call TRBJ2-4; the D is unclear. Germline loops: CDR1 MDHEN, CDR2 SYDVKM. V dropped 4 bases and J dropped 1 base, with 11 bases sitting between them. This CDR3 comprises 15 residues. The CDR3 spells CASSSYPGAKNIQYF. As DNA, the CDR3 is TGTGCCAGCAGTTCGTACCCCGGGGCCAAAAACATTCAGTACTTC.

The chain combines TRBV3-1 with TRBJ2-3; D gene uncertain. The CDR3 runs to 17 residues. Germline loops: CDR1 LGHDT, CDR2 YNNKEL (reference sequence). Trimming left V 5 bases short and J 1 base short, with 19 bases between. The CDR3 is CASSSPSGVFGTDTQYF. The DNA of the CDR3 is TGTGCCAGCAGCAGTCCCAGTGGGGTTTTTGGCACAGATACGCAGTATTTT.

There are a few counts of this clonotype. This chain links TRBV20-1 with TRBJ1-2, with TRBD1 identical over 9 bases. The CDR3 has 14 residues. With 7 bases clipped from V and 4 bases from J, the junction kept 10 bases outside the gene matches. Germline V gene sequence: CDR1 DFQATT, CDR2 SNEGSKA (reference sequence). The CDR3 DNA sequence: TGCAGTGACCTAACAGGGACAGGGACCTATGGCTACACCTTC. As protein: CSDLTGTGTYGYTF.

On this clonotype: This could be a read error, since a much larger clone is one nucleotide away. The gene calls are TRBV9 and TRBJ1-2; TRBD1 is a possible D gene (5 bases). Germline V gene data show CDR1 as SGDLS and CDR2 as YYNGEE. Trimming stripped 5 bases from V and 1 base from J, with 15 bases between. CDR3 length: 15 amino acids. CDR3 amino acids: CASSAPWTLNYGYTF. Here the CDR3 DNA reads TGTGCCAGCAGTGCTCCCTGGACACTTAACTATGGCTACACCTTC. The variable domain in full, with the rest retrieved from reference TRBV9 and TRBJ1-2, is DSGVTQTPKHLITATGQRVTLRCSPRSGDLSVYWYQQSLDQGLQFLIQYYNGEERAKGNILERFSAQQFPDLHSELNLSSLELGDSALYFCASSAPWTLNYGYTFGSGTRLTVV.

This clonotype has just one count. The conserved final phenylalanine or tryptophan is absent from the CDR3, which likely points to a read error. The V gene is TRBV7-8, the J gene TRBJ1-2, with 9 bases aligning to TRBD1. The CDR3 has 15 residues. V lost 4 bases to trimming and J lost 4 bases; unmatched junction nucleotides: 7. Germline V gene lookup returns CDR1 SGHVS and CDR2 FQNEAQ. Here the CDR3 reads CASSSGTGSPYGYTV. The CDR3 nucleotides are TGTGCCAGCAGCTCCGGGACAGGGTCCCCCTATGGCTACACCGTC.

Within the sample, this clonotype is medium-sized. The chain combines TRBV13 with TRBJ2-7, with D unresolved. The CDR3 is made up of 14 amino acids. V was trimmed by 0 bases and J by 3 bases, leaving 9 bases between them. In germline, CDR1 is PRHDT, CDR2 FYEKMQ (reference sequence). Here the CDR3 DNA reads TGTGCCAGCAGCTTAGGCGACACGAACTACGAGCAGTACTTC. Translated: CASSLGDTNYEQYF. Drawing the rest from reference TRBV13 and TRBJ2-7, the complete variable domain is AAGVIQSPRHLIKEKRETATLKCYPIPRHDTVYWYQQGPGQDPQFLISFYEKMQSDKGSIPDRFSAQQFSDYHSELNMSSLELGDSALYFCASSLGDTNYEQYFGPGTRLTVT.

With regard to this clonotype: Given a far larger clone just one base away, this is likely a sequencing read error. The chain couples TRBV7-6 to TRBJ2-2; 7 positions match TRBD2. Germline CDR1 is SGHVS and CDR2 is FNYEAQ. The CDR3 runs to 16 residues. The chain's CDR3 is CASSFSTWGGTAELFF. DNA of the CDR3: TGTGCCAGCAGCTTCAGTACCTGGGGAGGGACCGCGGAGCTGTTTTTT.

This clonotype qualifies as medium-sized (0.01 to 0.1%). The chain couples TRBV2 to TRBJ2-1, with D possibly TRBD2 on 6 matching bases. The length of the CDR3 is 14 residues. V lost 2 bases, J lost 7 bases, and 12 bases lay in between. Germline CDR1 reads SNHLY; CDR2 reads FYNNEI. The CDR3 nucleotides are TGTGCCAGCAGTGAAATGAGAGGAGGGAATGAGCAGTTCTTC. This encodes CASSEMRGGNEQFF.

By frequency in the sample, this clonotype is medium-sized (0.01 to 0.1%). In nucleotides, the CDR3 is TGTGCCAGCAGCCCCCGTATAGCTTCCTACGAGCAGTACTTC. Translation gives CASSPRIASYEQYF. The chain has TRBV5-8 and TRBJ2-7; D remains unclear. V lost 4 bases and J 1 base, leaving 12 bases between the germline ends. CDR1 SGHTS and CDR2 YDEGEE come from the germline V gene. CDR3 length: 14 residues. The full variable domain, with the rest looked up from reference TRBV5-8 and TRBJ2-7, is EAGVTQSPTHLIKTRGQQATLRCSPISGHTSVYWYQQALGLGLQFLLWYDEGEERNRGNFPPRFSGRQFPNYSSELNVNALELEDSALYLCASSPRIASYEQYFGPGTRLTVT.